The entry below describes one T cell receptor (beta chain). The antigen is not known. The data belong to a study of CD4 T cells in relation to SARS-CoV-2 and coronaviruses. Sequenced by immunoSEQ multiplex PCR; TCRdb stores in-frame clones only, minus some. The data hold about 26,000 clones, with about three quarters observed a single time. Trimming stripped 0 bases from V and 6 bases from J, with 4 bases between. This CDR3 is 11 amino acids long. CDR1 is GTSNPN, CDR2 SVGIG, per germline (reference sequence). CD4+ T cells from unexposed donors were obtained before the COVID-19 pandemic (2011-2018). Isolation of CD4+ T cells took place after around 11 days in culture. Testing used SARS-CoV-2 S/N and four cold-coronavirus spikes on unexposed-donor CD4+ T cells, cells permitting.

Sequencing was performed on CD4+ T cells from PBMCs, cultured in vitro. The receptor was isolated from a human donor in good health. This chain uses TRBV30 with TRBJ2-3; D not resolved. CDR3 in amino acids: CAWSVLDTQYF. The CDR3 DNA follows: TGTGCCTGGAGTGTCTTGGATACGCAGTATTTT. Looking up the rest from reference TRBV30 and TRBJ2-3 gives the full variable domain: SQTIHQWPATLVQPVGSPLSLECTVEGTSNPNLYWYRQAAGRGLQLLFYSVGIGQISSEVPQNLSASRPQDRQFILSSKKLLLSDSGFYLCAWSVLDTQYFGPGTRLTVL.